The 18 T cell receptor beta chains listed next were all sequenced from one sample in a study of blood T cell repertoires in COVID-19. TCRdb's table, derived via immunoSEQ multiplex PCR, lists solely in-frame clones and lacks some. The table lists 150,000 to 200,000 clones, approximately 86% of them singletons, with roughly 8% in the top ten. Sequenced sample: peripheral blood. These receptors all stem from a man aged 55 to 70 with acute or convalescent COVID-19.

The V call is TRBV10-2, the J call TRBJ2-3; D perhaps matches TRBD2 (6 bases). Germline CDR1 WSHSY, CDR2 SAAADI. V was cut by 6 bases and J by 6 bases, with 13 bases left in between. CDR3 length: 13 residues. In DNA form, the CDR3 reads TGCGCCAGCAGCGCCTGGGGGAGGGATACGCAGTATTTT. It translates to CASSAWGRDTQYF.

The chain combines TRBV19 with TRBJ1-1; 8 nucleotides agree with TRBD1. Germline V gene sequence: CDR1 LNHDA, CDR2 SQIVND (reference sequence). J gave up 4 bases and V 3 bases, and 7 bases lay outside the gene matches. The CDR3 has 15 residues. The CDR3 region has the DNA TGTGCCAGTAGTATGGGCAGGGGGCGTGGCACTGAAGCTTTCTTT. It encodes CASSMGRGRGTEAFF. The full variable domain, rest sourced from reference TRBV19 and TRBJ1-1, is DGGITQSPKYLFRKEGQNVTLSCEQNLNHDAMYWYRQDPGQGLRLIYYSQIVNDFQKGDIAEGYSVSREKKESFPLTVTSAQKNPTAFYLCASSMGRGRGTEAFFGQGTRLTVV.

The genes are TRBV5-1 and TRBJ1-3; 7 positions match TRBD1. The V and J ends lost 0 bases and 0 bases, in that order; junction bases with no gene match: 0. The germline gives CDR1 SGHRS, CDR2 YFSETQ. The CDR3 contains 15 residues. Written as DNA, the CDR3 is TGCGCCAGCAGCTTGGACAGGGGCTCTGGAAACACCATATATTTT. This sequence encodes CASSLDRGSGNTIYF.

This chain uses TRBV30 with TRBJ2-7; 7 bases map to TRBD2. The CDR3 consists of 14 residues. Germline V gene data show CDR1 as GTSNPN and CDR2 as SVGIG (reference sequence). Trimming removed 2 bases from V and 3 bases from J; junction bases left unmatched: 7. CDR3 protein: CAWSLGGSSYEQYF. The DNA of the CDR3 is TGTGCCTGGAGTTTAGGCGGGAGTAGCTACGAGCAGTACTTC. Filled out from reference TRBV30 and TRBJ2-7, the complete variable domain reads SQTIHQWPATLVQPVGSPLSLECTVEGTSNPNLYWYRQAAGRGLQLLFYSVGIGQISSEVPQNLSASRPQDRQFILSSKKLLLSDSGFYLCAWSLGGSSYEQYFGPGTRLTVT.

The rearrangement links TRBV19 to TRBJ2-3; 13 bases fit TRBD2. V gave up 1 base and J gave up 5 bases; unmatched junction bases: 12. CDR1 and CDR2 from the germline V gene are LNHDA and SQIVND (reference sequence). CDR3 length: 19 amino acids. The CDR3 DNA sequence: TGTGCCAGTAGTATAGCCCGACGGACTAGCGGGAGCCGGGGAGATACGCAGTATTTT. It specifies CASSIARRTSGSRGDTQYF.

The chain recombines TRBV24-1 with TRBJ2-7; tentative D call: TRBD2 (6 bases). CDR3 length: 16 amino acids. Germline V gene sequence: CDR1 KGHDR, CDR2 SFDVKD. The V and J ends lost 4 bases and 7 bases respectively, with 22 bases between them. CDR3 coding DNA: TGTGCCACCAGTGACAGCAAACCGGGACTCACGCGGGAGCAGTACTTC. It is translated as CATSDSKPGLTREQYF.

This rearrangement joins TRBV19 to TRBJ1-2, with D tentatively TRBD1 (5 bases). Germline V CDR1 and CDR2: LNHDA, SQIVND (reference sequence). Trimming stripped 5 bases from V and 4 bases from J, with 11 bases between. There are 13 residues in the CDR3. The CDR3 region is CASSVPGSYGYTF. The CDR3 DNA reads TGTGCCAGTAGTGTCCCAGGGTCCTATGGCTACACCTTC.

In this sample, this clone turned up a few times. V usage is TRBV28 and J usage is TRBJ1-6, with TRBD1 matching 7 bases. Trimming at V came to 5 bases and at J to 9 bases, leaving 10 bases not matched to a gene. The CDR3 covers 15 residues. In germline, CDR1 is MDHEN, CDR2 SYDVKM. CDR3 protein: CASSPLRQGISPLHF. The CDR3 bases are TGTGCCAGCAGTCCTCTCCGACAGGGTATTTCACCCCTCCACTTT.

This clone was seen a single time. CDR3 residues: CASSGGRENNSPLHF. The CDR3 nucleotides read TGTGCCAGCAGTGGTGGCAGGGAAAATAATTCACCCCTCCACTTT. The chain employs TRBV2 and TRBJ1-6, with a weak D call TRBD1 (5 bases). The CDR3 is made up of 15 amino acids. Germline V gene lookup returns CDR1 SNHLY and CDR2 FYNNEI. V was clipped by 4 bases and J by 5 bases, with 12 bases between them.

This chain links TRBV3-1 (or the pseudogene TRBV3-2) with TRBJ2-7, with D tentatively TRBD2 (6 bases). The germline CDR1 and CDR2 sequences are LGHDT and YNNKEL (reference sequence). Trimming shortened V by 5 bases and J by 6 bases, and 17 bases separated the two germline ends. This CDR3 is built from 14 residues. The CDR3 sequence: CASSYSSVNREQYF. CDR3 sequence (DNA): TGTGCCAGCAGCTATTCTAGCGTCAACCGCGAGCAGTACTTC.

This clone appeared a few times. The chain couples TRBV6-5 to TRBJ2-1, with 7 bases that match TRBD2. The CDR3 runs 15 residues. V lost 0 bases and J lost 5; bases outside the gene matches: 4. Germline V gives CDR1 MNHEY, CDR2 SVGAGI. The CDR3 nucleotides read TGTGCCAGCAGTTACTCCCTAGCGGTAAACAATGAGCAGTTCTTC. Protein product: CASSYSLAVNNEQFF.

This chain links TRBV29-1 with TRBJ2-3; 11 bases fit TRBD1. Losses at the gene ends were 7 bases for V and 4 bases for J; bases not matched to a gene: 10. This CDR3 has 15 amino acids. CDR1 and CDR2 (germline): SQVTM, ANQGSEA. CDR3 coding DNA: TGCAGCGCCCGACGGGACAGGGGGAATGCAGATACGCAGTATTTT. Its translation: CSARRDRGNADTQYF.

The rearrangement links TRBV21-1 to TRBJ2-2; the listed D gene, TRBD2, was not tested against the DNA. TRBV21-1 is flagged as a pseudogene. CDR3 length equals 17 residues. This CDR3 is CASSASGTTLDTGELFF. In DNA form, the CDR3 reads TGTGCCAGCAGCGCATCCGGGACTACCCTTGACACCGGGGAGCTGTTTTTT.

V and J are TRBV27 and TRBJ1-2, with a weak D call TRBD1 (6 bases). The V gene's germline CDR1 is MNHEY and CDR2 SMNVEV (reference sequence). The CDR3 is 15 residues long. Trimming removed 4 bases at V and 1 base at J, with 13 bases between. CDR3 DNA sequence: TGTGCCAGCAGTTCCTTCGGACAGATTAACTATGGCTACACCTTC. It encodes CASSSFGQINYGYTF.

The chain employs TRBV12-3 or TRBV12-4 and TRBJ2-1, with D perhaps matching TRBD2 (6 bases). V gave up 1 base and J gave up 10 bases, with 11 bases separating them. The CDR3 has 13 amino acids. CDR3 region: CASSLVAAQEQFF. CDR3 sequence (DNA): TGTGCCAGCAGTTTAGTAGCGGCCCAGGAGCAGTTCTTC.

The gene calls are TRBV24-1 and TRBJ1-5; 10 positions match TRBD1. Trimming cost V 3 bases and J 5 bases; bases outside gene matches: 6. This CDR3 is built from 16 residues. CDR1 is KGHDR and CDR2 is SFDVKD in the germline V gene. In DNA form, the CDR3 reads TGTGCCACCAGTGATCCGGGACAGGGGATCGATCAGCCCCAGCATTTT. This gives the protein CATSDPGQGIDQPQHF.

The chain employs TRBV6-6 and TRBJ2-3; perhaps TRBD1 as D (10 bases). The germline V gene encodes CDR1 MNHNY and CDR2 SVGAGI (reference sequence). The CDR3 sequence is 21 residues long. Trimming took 6 bases from V and 2 from J, leaving 33 bases between them. DNA for the CDR3: TGTGCCAGCAGCCCAAAGCCGGGACAGGGGTTTAGCGGGAGCTACACAGATACGCAGTATTTT. Its protein is CASSPKPGQGFSGSYTDTQYF.

A single count supports this clone. This rearrangement joins TRBV5-1 to TRBJ2-1; D is possibly TRBD2 (5 bases). Germline CDR1 and CDR2: SGHRS and YFSETQ. The CDR3 has 14 residues. Trimming removed 0 bases from V and 9 bases from J, with 13 bases in between. CDR3: CASSLALTGSEQFF. The CDR3, as DNA: TGCGCCAGCAGCTTGGCCTTGACGGGAAGTGAGCAGTTCTTC.